These 30 T cell receptor beta chains originate from one sample sequenced in a study of blood T cells in healthy people across ages. A sample-barcoded 5' primer and a J-beta primer mix were used in a second PCR of about 6 to 11 cycles. TCRdb used MiXCR to reprocess the 5' RACE reads, holding one entry per CDR3 protein. Here the sample spans 920,000 or so distinct CDR3 sequences, 45% being singletons. The sample taken for sequencing was blood. The source is a woman aged 55-70 years in good health.

The chain joins TRBV3-1 to TRBJ1-5, with D tentatively TRBD1 (5 bases). The CDR3 length is 12 residues. Germline CDR1 is LGHDT and CDR2 is YNNKEL (reference sequence). V was shortened by 4 bases and J by 9 bases, with 10 bases between the two germline ends. This chain's CDR3 is CASSPGVGPQHF. The CDR3 DNA reads as TGTGCCAGCAGCCCGGGGGTCGGGCCCCAGCATTTT.

The chain links TRBV27 to TRBJ1-2, with TRBD1 matching 9 bases. Unmatched junction bases numbered 11, after V lost 5 bases and J lost 10 bases. Per the germline V gene, CDR1 is MNHEY and CDR2 is SMNVEV (reference sequence). The CDR3 spans 14 residues. The CDR3 nucleotides read TGTGCCAGCAGTCTAGGGGGACAGGGAGATGACTACACCTTC. It yields the protein CASSLGGQGDDYTF.

This sequence joins TRBV20-1 and TRBJ2-7; 9 positions match TRBD1. Germline values: CDR1 DFQATT, CDR2 SNEGSKA (reference sequence). The CDR3 sequence is 14 residues long. J was trimmed by 5 bases and V by 6 bases; bases with no gene match: 11. In DNA form, the CDR3 reads TGCAGTGCAGGGGGAGAACAGGGGGCTGACGAGCAGTACTTC. Protein: CSAGGEQGADEQYF.

For the CDR3, the DNA is TGTGCCAGCAGCCAACGACAGGGGGGTGAAAAACTGTTTTTT. Protein product: CASSQRQGGEKLFF. This rearrangement joins TRBV4-2 to TRBJ1-4; 9 bases line up with TRBD1. V shed 2 bases and J 7 bases; nucleotides not matched to a gene: 2. The CDR3 contains 14 residues. Germline values: CDR1 LGHNA, CDR2 YNFKEQ.

The chain employs TRBV20-1 and TRBJ2-3; 8 nucleotides align to TRBD2. Germline CDR1 reads DFQATT; CDR2 reads SNEGSKA (reference sequence). The CDR3 totals 16 residues. The V gene end was trimmed by 1 base and the J gene end by 2 bases; junction bases not matched to a gene: 8. The CDR3 spells CSARVVAGSVTDTQYF. CDR3 nucleotide sequence: TGCAGTGCTAGAGTCGTAGCGGGATCCGTCACAGATACGCAGTATTTT.

The chain joins TRBV12-3 or TRBV12-4 to TRBJ2-5, with TRBD2 matching over 7 bases. The CDR3 consists of 14 residues. V lost 7 bases to trimming and J lost 0 bases; unmatched junction nucleotides: 5. The CDR3 region has the DNA TGTGCCAGCACCGGGAGGCGGGACCAAGAGACCCAGTACTTC. The encoded protein is CASTGRRDQETQYF.

Only a few counts were recorded for this clonotype. The genes are TRBV4-2 and TRBJ2-4; D gene ambiguous. The CDR3 extends over 9 amino acids. Trimming left V 9 bases short and J 13 bases short, with 10 bases between. The V gene's germline CDR1 is LGHNA and CDR2 YNFKEQ. The DNA for the CDR3 is TGTGCCAGAACATTGGAGCAGTACTTC. Protein product: CARTLEQYF.

In this sample, this clonotype turned up a few times. The chain uses TRBV6-1 and TRBJ1-4; D ambiguous. Germline loops: CDR1 MNHNS, CDR2 SASEGT. The CDR3 sequence is 15 residues long. The V and J ends lost 4 bases and 5 bases respectively, with 14 bases between them. CDR3 sequence (DNA): TGTGCCAGCAGTGCCCGACGGGAGACAAATGAAAAACTGTTTTTT. It yields the protein CASSARRETNEKLFF.

This clonotype was detected ten times or more. The chain uses TRBV11-2 and TRBJ2-4; D possibly corresponds to TRBD2 (6 bases). The CDR3 loop spans 14 amino acids. The V end was cut by 4 bases, the J end by 0 bases, with 7 bases between. Germline V gives CDR1 SGHAT, CDR2 FQNNGV. CDR3 coding DNA: TGTGCCAGCAGCTCGGGACTAGCCAAAAACATTCAGTACTTC. It encodes CASSSGLAKNIQYF.

The chain uses TRBV6-6 and TRBJ2-4; 11 bases match TRBD2. Matching the DNA end better, TRBJ2-7 makes the J call doubtful. The CDR3 is 14 amino acids. Germline V gene sequence: CDR1 MNHNY, CDR2 SVGAGI (reference sequence). CDR3: CASRQLAGVGEQYF. DNA for the CDR3: TGTGCCAGCAGACAACTAGCGGGAGTGGGCGAGCAGTACTTC.

This chain links TRBV20-1 with TRBJ1-5; 10 bases are shared with TRBD1. This CDR3 region has 15 residues. Germline CDR1 reads DFQATT; CDR2 reads SNEGSKA (reference sequence). V was clipped by 7 bases and J by 4 bases; unmatched bases: 10. The CDR3 DNA follows: TGCAGTGTTACACAGGGGACAGGGGTGAATCAGCCCCAGCATTTT. Protein sequence: CSVTQGTGVNQPQHF.

The CDR3 nucleotides are TGCAGTGCTAGAGATAGGGCGGGGGCAAGCAATCAGCCCCAGCATTTT. This sequence encodes CSARDRAGASNQPQHF. The rearrangement joins TRBV20-1 to TRBJ1-5; D is perhaps TRBD1 (6 bases). CDR1 is DFQATT, CDR2 SNEGSKA, per germline (reference sequence). This CDR3 is 16 amino acids long. Trimming left V 0 bases short and J 1 base short, with 13 bases between.

The chain employs TRBV20-1 and TRBJ1-5, with D unresolved. Germline loops: CDR1 DFQATT, CDR2 SNEGSKA (reference sequence). CDR3 size: 14 residues. V shed 3 bases and J shed 1 base, with 10 bases lying between them. The CDR3 nucleotides read TGCAGTGCTAGTCGGGAACGAAGCAATCAGCCCCAGCATTTT. Its translation is CSASRERSNQPQHF.

The chain uses TRBV7-8 and TRBJ2-7; 7 nucleotides line up with TRBD2. Germline trimming cut 5 bases from V and 2 bases from J; bases unmatched to any gene: 6. The CDR3 has 14 amino acids. CDR1 SGHVS and CDR2 FQNEAQ come from the germline V gene. CDR3 region: CASSTRTSTYEQYF. CDR3 DNA sequence: TGTGCCAGCAGCACTCGGACTAGTACCTACGAGCAGTACTTC.

This clonotype was picked up a small number of times. This chain joins TRBV2 and TRBJ2-5; 10 bases align to TRBD2. The CDR3 sequence is 14 residues long. Germline values: CDR1 SNHLY, CDR2 FYNNEI. The trim removed 5 bases at V and 8 bases at J, leaving 8 bases unmatched. The CDR3 region has the DNA TGTGCCAGCAGTCGCGTAGCGGGAGGACAAACCCAGTACTTC. This codes for CASSRVAGGQTQYF.

This clonotype occurred once. The gene calls are TRBV28 and TRBJ2-5; 10 nucleotides align to TRBD2. The CDR3 spans 18 residues. Germline V lookup: CDR1 MDHEN, CDR2 SYDVKM. Losses at the gene ends were 6 bases for V and 11 bases for J; bases not matched to a gene: 24. The CDR3 region is CASRDRRGVAGGKNEQYF. CDR3 nucleotides: TGTGCCAGCAGAGACCGAAGGGGGGTAGCGGGAGGTAAAAATGAGCAGTACTTC.

The chain couples TRBV5-1 to TRBJ2-5; D tentatively reads TRBD1 or TRBD2 (5 bases each). Germline V gene sequence: CDR1 SGHRS, CDR2 YFSETQ. V lost 4 bases and J 3 bases, leaving 16 bases between the germline ends. CDR3 size: 15 residues. CDR3 residues: CASSPGPRREETQYF. The CDR3 DNA reads as TGCGCCAGCAGCCCGGGACCCCGAAGGGAAGAGACCCAGTACTTC.

This clonotype was detected once. The V and J genes are TRBV6-5 and TRBJ2-1; 10 bases agree with TRBD2. The better agreement between TRBJ2-7 and the DNA end casts doubt on the J call. The CDR3 loop spans 16 amino acids. Germline V gene data show CDR1 as MNHEY and CDR2 as SVGAGI. CDR3 sequence: CASSGLAASSYNEQYF. The CDR3, as DNA: TGTGCCAGCAGCGGACTAGCGGCTAGCTCCTACAATGAGCAGTACTTC.

The chain joins TRBV20-1 to TRBJ2-3; D unclear. This CDR3 has 15 amino acids. CDR1 and CDR2 (germline): DFQATT, SNEGSKA (reference sequence). Trimming took off 3 bases at V and 1 base at J, with 14 bases between the two ends. In DNA form, the CDR3 reads TGCAGTGCTAGCCCCCCGATATCTGGCACAGATACGCAGTATTTT. Its protein is CSASPPISGTDTQYF.

This chain links TRBV3-1 with TRBJ2-5; no clear D gene. V dropped 2 bases and J dropped 4 bases, with 5 bases sitting between them. This CDR3 is 12 amino acids long. Germline V gives CDR1 LGHDT, CDR2 YNNKEL (reference sequence). The CDR3 loop reads CASSQSVETQYF. CDR3 nucleotide sequence: TGTGCCAGCAGCCAATCGGTAGAGACCCAGTACTTC.

The genes are TRBV10-3 and TRBJ2-7, with 10 bases identical to TRBD1. The length of the CDR3 is 13 residues. V was clipped by 8 bases and J by 4 bases; unmatched bases: 5. CDR1 is ENHRY, CDR2 SYGVKD, per germline. DNA of the CDR3: TGTGCCATCTGGGACAGGGGAATTTACGAGCAGTACTTC. This encodes CAIWDRGIYEQYF.

The J gene is TRBJ2-6, the V gene TRBV5-4; D is undetermined. The V gene's germline CDR1 is SGHNT and CDR2 YYREEE (reference sequence). With 0 bases removed from V and 3 bases from J, the gap between germline ends came to 7 bases. The CDR3 extends over 15 amino acids. The CDR3 coding sequence is TGTGCCAGCAGCTTGGCAGCAGATGGGGCCAACGTCCTGACTTTC. This translates into CASSLAADGANVLTF.

The rearrangement uses TRBV13 and TRBJ2-5; 10 bases map to TRBD1. V was clipped by 6 bases and J by 1 base; unmatched bases: 8. The germline V gene encodes CDR1 PRHDT and CDR2 FYEKMQ (reference sequence). This CDR3 has 16 amino acids. CDR3 residues: CASSRRDRGIQETQYF. CDR3 DNA sequence: TGTGCCAGCAGTCGCCGGGACAGGGGAATCCAAGAGACCCAGTACTTC.

The chain carries TRBV27 and TRBJ2-1; D uncertain. Trimming removed 0 bases from V and 5 bases from J, with 8 bases in between. Germline values: CDR1 MNHEY, CDR2 SMNVEV (reference sequence). This CDR3 is built from 14 residues. The CDR3 here is CASSLSKSHNEQFF. The CDR3 DNA is TGTGCCAGCAGTTTATCGAAAAGTCACAATGAGCAGTTCTTC.

V usage is TRBV28 and J usage is TRBJ2-2, with 10 bases lining up with TRBD1. Germline trimming cut 8 bases from V and 3 bases from J; bases unmatched to any gene: 15. This CDR3 is built from 18 residues. In germline, CDR1 is MDHEN, CDR2 SYDVKM. CDR3 nucleotides: TGTGCCAGCCGTCCCGGGACAGGGGTAGCGGGATACACCGGGGAGCTGTTTTTT. Translated: CASRPGTGVAGYTGELFF.

The V gene is TRBV19, the J gene TRBJ1-4; D is unresolved. Trimming left V 5 bases short and J 0 bases short, with 7 bases between. CDR3 length equals 14 residues. Germline V lookup: CDR1 LNHDA, CDR2 SQIVND (reference sequence). The CDR3 sequence: CASSLTSTNEKLFF. CDR3 nucleotide sequence: TGTGCCAGTAGTCTCACCTCAACTAATGAAAAACTGTTTTTT.

In its sample, this clonotype was seen once. The chain recombines TRBV6-5 with TRBJ1-6; maybe TRBD1 (5 bases). Trimming shortened V by 7 bases and J by 15 bases, and 13 bases separated the two germline ends. The CDR3 covers 11 residues. Germline CDR1 is MNHEY and CDR2 is SVGAGI. The CDR3: CASTADNRLHF. The DNA for the CDR3 is TGTGCCAGCACCGCGGACAACCGCCTCCACTTT.

This sequence joins TRBV12-3 or TRBV12-4 and TRBJ2-1; maybe TRBD1 (8 bases). Trimming removed 5 bases at V and 7 bases at J, with 21 bases between. This CDR3 is built from 16 residues. The CDR3 here is CASSGGAGQGLNEQFF. The DNA of the CDR3 is TGTGCCAGCAGTGGGGGGGCTGGACAGGGCCTAAATGAGCAGTTCTTC.

This clonotype was counted between two and nine times. The V call is TRBV7-2, the J call TRBJ2-7, with unresolved D. This CDR3 is built from 15 residues. Germline V gives CDR1 SGHTA, CDR2 FQGNSA. With 0 bases removed from V and 1 base from J, the gap between germline ends came to 10 bases. CDR3 sequence: CASSLAQVSSYEQYF. CDR3 in DNA: TGTGCCAGCAGCTTAGCGCAGGTCAGTTCCTACGAGCAGTACTTC.

The chain links TRBV7-8 to TRBJ2-3; D not resolved. The germline V gene encodes CDR1 SGHVS and CDR2 FQNEAQ. The CDR3 is 15 amino acids. V lost 5 bases to trimming and J lost 6 bases, with 18 bases between them. CDR3 sequence: CASSPLWARRDTQYF. For the CDR3, the DNA is TGTGCCAGCAGCCCCCTCTGGGCCCGCAGGGATACGCAGTATTTT.